This TCR beta chain originates from a study of T cell responses to AZD1222 COVID-19 vaccine. Study outcomes and limitations: Donor demographics were predominantly white British with a female majority; clonal diversity may be underestimated. The number of AZD1222 recipients seropositive at baseline was only 5 to 7.

On this clone itself: Its antigen is not identified.

This CDR3 contains 14 residues. Trimming pared 7 bases from V and 0 bases from J, leaving 11 bases between. Germline assignment: CDR1 SGDLS and CDR2 YYNGEE. TCRdb keeps only in-frame clones here, not all; method: immunoSEQ multiplex PCR. The sample lists over 150,000 clones; roughly nine tenths were seen once. The source of this sequence is an adult in good health. This rearrangement joins TRBV9 to TRBJ2-1, with no clear D. Source: peripheral blood, taken on day 0 of AZD1222 vaccination. This chain's CDR3 is CASGLVDSYNEQFF. DNA for the CDR3: TGTGCCAGCGGCCTGGTGGACTCCTACAATGAGCAGTTCTTC. Looking up the rest from reference TRBV9 and TRBJ2-1 gives the full variable domain: DSGVTQTPKHLITATGQRVTLRCSPRSGDLSVYWYQQSLDQGLQFLIQYYNGEERAKGNILERFSAQQFPDLHSELNLSSLELGDSALYFCASGLVDSYNEQFFGPGTRLTVL.